These T cell receptor beta chains were read from a single sample in a study of patients and donors after allogeneic stem cell transplantation. TCRdb reprocessed the RT-PCR reads via MiXCR and lists one record per CDR3 protein. The sample contains fewer than 500,000 distinct CDR3 sequences, 16% of which appear only once. Material for sequencing was blood, either unsorted or a sorted T cell fraction (not recorded which). The receptors were sampled from a human donor who was either an allogeneic HSCT recipient or a stem cell or donor lymphocyte infusion donor (not recorded which). It is not recorded whose cells these are; they may come from a transplant donor. Each CDR3 is given with its conserved first and last residue. D genes are given only for firm matches. A row's size may be missing; if present it is once, few, many or a size class.

CASSRRQGSTNEKLFF,TGTGCCAGCAGCAGACGACAGGGATCAACTAATGAAAAACTGTTTTTT,16,TRBV7-9,few,TRBJ1-4,TRBD1
CASSFLDRNGNQPQHF,TGTGCCAGCAGCTTCCTTGACAGGAACGGCAATCAGCCCCAGCATTTT,16,TRBV5-5,few,TRBJ1-5,NA
CASSPRGFTEAFF,TGTGCCAGCAGCCCGAGGGGGTTCACTGAAGCTTTCTTT,13,TRBV3-1,few,TRBJ1-1,NA
CASSLGEVTGNTIYF,TGCGCCAGCAGCTTGGGAGAGGTGACGGGAAACACCATATATTTT,15,TRBV5-1,NA,TRBJ1-3,NA
CASSQPQNYNEKLFF,TGCGCCAGCAGCCAACCACAGAACTATAATGAAAAACTGTTTTTT,15,TRBV4-1,NA,TRBJ1-4,NA
CSAREVARGFNQPQHF,TGCAGTGCTAGAGAGGTGGCCAGGGGCTTCAATCAGCCCCAGCATTTT,16,TRBV20-1,few,TRBJ1-5,NA
CASSQVQQGGTEAFF,TGCGCCAGCAGCCAAGTTCAACAGGGGGGGACTGAAGCTTTCTTT,15,TRBV4-3,few,TRBJ1-1,TRBD1
CASSLGYRVGGLNTEAFF,TGCGCCAGCAGCTTGGGATACAGGGTTGGGGGCTTGAACACTGAAGCTTTCTTT,18,TRBV5-1,NA,TRBJ1-1,NA
CARTRASSNHYTGELFF,TGTGCCCGGACCCGTGCCTCTTCCAACCATTACACCGGGGAGCTGTTTTTT,17,TRBV30,NA,TRBJ2-2,NA
CASSATSATDTQYF,TGTGCCAGCAGCGCCACTAGCGCCACAGATACGCAGTATTTT,14,TRBV9,many,TRBJ2-3,TRBD2
CASSFSEDSQQETQYF,TGTGCCAGCAGTTTTTCAGAAGACTCCCAACAAGAGACCCAGTACTTC,16,TRBV28,NA,TRBJ2-5,NA
CAWTRDSHNSPLHF,TGTGCCTGGACCCGGGACAGTCATAATTCACCCCTCCACTTT,14,TRBV30,few,TRBJ1-6,TRBD1